The 30 T cell receptor beta chains in this list originate from one sample, sequenced in a study of neurological immune-mediated disorders. TCRdb analysed the 5' RACE reads with MiXCR anew, one entry per CDR3 protein. Of roughly 67,000 distinct CDR3 sequences in the sample, over 4% were seen once. What was sequenced was PBMCs. The receptors were gathered from a man in his fifties or sixties with multiple sclerosis.

This clonotype was observed at least ten times. This rearrangement joins TRBV7-2 to TRBJ2-5; D is uncertain. The CDR3 sequence is 13 residues long. V was clipped by 5 bases and J by 1 base, with 8 bases between them. Germline V gene data show CDR1 as SGHTA and CDR2 as FQGNSA. Here the CDR3 reads CASSRSVQETQYF. CDR3 bases: TGTGCCAGCAGCCGCTCCGTCCAAGAGACCCAGTACTTC.

This clonotype was seen many times. This rearrangement joins TRBV7-9 to TRBJ2-2, with D perhaps matching TRBD2 (6 bases). The CDR3 covers 15 residues. The V and J ends lost 2 bases and 4 bases respectively, with 11 bases between them. Germline CDR1 is SEHNR and CDR2 is FQNEAQ (reference sequence). CDR3 loop: CASSLRDGSTGELFF. The CDR3 DNA sequence: TGTGCCAGCAGCTTACGGGACGGGAGCACCGGGGAGCTGTTTTTT.

This clonotype was counted many times. This chain connects TRBV4-1 to TRBJ1-5; perhaps TRBD1 as D (6 bases). V was clipped by 1 base and J by 0 bases, with 22 bases between them. Germline V gene data show CDR1 as MGHRA and CDR2 as YSYEKL. This CDR3 region has 20 residues. This CDR3 reads CASSQGLGQGTIYSNQPQHF. CDR3 DNA: TGCGCCAGCAGCCAAGGTTTGGGGCAGGGGACAATCTATAGCAATCAGCCCCAGCATTTT.

This clonotype was counted many times. Sequence at one end of the junction differs from germline and may be a read error. The chain employs TRBV10-3 and TRBJ1-5, with a possible D match to TRBD1 (6 bases). Per germline, CDR1 ENHRY and CDR2 SYGVKD. The CDR3 extends over 13 amino acids. The CDR3, as DNA: TGTGCCTCTACTCGGGGGCCCGAGGGGCCCCAGAATTTT. Translation: CASTRGPEGPQNF.

The chain links TRBV20-1 to TRBJ2-7, with 8 positions matching TRBD2. The CDR3 sequence is 17 residues long. The ends lost 2 bases at V and 3 bases at J; junction bases unmatched: 15. From germline, CDR1 is DFQATT and CDR2 SNEGSKA (reference sequence). CDR3 DNA: TGCAGTGCTAGATACCACCCGGACGGGAGGGCAAACTACGAGCAGTACTTC. This translates into CSARYHPDGRANYEQYF.

The sample holds many counts of this clonotype. The gene calls are TRBV10-2 and TRBJ1-5; tentative D call: TRBD1 (6 bases). From germline, CDR1 is WSHSY and CDR2 SAAADI. The CDR3 covers 13 residues. V lost 6 bases, J lost 6 bases, and 12 bases lay in between. CDR3 sequence: CASSGTSFQPQHF. In nucleotides, the CDR3 is TGCGCCAGCAGCGGGACATCCTTTCAGCCCCAGCATTTT.

For this clonotype: Being one base from a much bigger clone, this may be a read error. The chain employs TRBV7-9 and TRBJ2-5, with D uncertain. The V and J ends lost 1 base and 1 base respectively, with 10 bases between them. From germline, CDR1 is SEHNR and CDR2 FQNEAQ (reference sequence). The CDR3 totals 15 residues. The CDR3 sequence: CASSLEGNSQETQYF. In DNA form, the CDR3 reads TGTGCCAGCAGCTTAGAAGGGAACAGCCAAGAGACCCAGTACTTC.

This clonotype was recorded many times. V usage is TRBV6-1 and J usage is TRBJ2-7; no clear D gene. The CDR3 is made up of 14 amino acids. Trimming cost V 4 bases and J 5 bases, with 15 bases left between them. Germline loops: CDR1 MNHNS, CDR2 SASEGT. CDR3 region: CASSVDWGWNEQYF. The CDR3 DNA follows: TGTGCCAGCAGTGTTGATTGGGGTTGGAACGAGCAGTACTTC.

This clonotype showed up many times. The J gene is TRBJ1-2, the V gene TRBV5-1; weak D call: TRBD1 (6 bases). This CDR3 has 13 residues. The V gene lost 4 bases and the J gene lost 2 bases, with 9 bases spanning the gap. Germline assignment: CDR1 SGHRS and CDR2 YFSETQ. This chain's CDR3 is CASSQGQNYGYTF. The CDR3 DNA is TGCGCCAGCAGCCAAGGACAGAACTATGGCTACACCTTC.

This clonotype was seen at least ten times. This chain uses TRBV9 with TRBJ2-2; D not resolved. Germline V lookup: CDR1 SGDLS, CDR2 YYNGEE. V shed 5 bases and J shed 2 bases, with 4 bases lying between them. The CDR3 sequence is 12 residues long. The CDR3 DNA follows: TGTGCCAGCAGGCGTAACACCGGGGAGCTGTTTTTT. This sequence encodes CASRRNTGELFF.

This clonotype came up many times. This chain joins TRBV10-1 and TRBJ2-1; 7 bases are a match to TRBD1. The CDR3 is 14 amino acids. The V gene end was trimmed by 4 bases and the J gene end by 5 bases; junction bases not matched to a gene: 5. Germline assignment: CDR1 WNHNN and CDR2 SYGVQD (reference sequence). The CDR3 loop reads CASSGPGQHNEQFF. CDR3 bases: TGCGCCAGCAGTGGACCGGGACAGCACAATGAGCAGTTCTTC.

In its sample, this clonotype was seen many times. The chain links TRBV5-1 to TRBJ2-4; weak D call: TRBD2 (6 bases). Trimming pared 2 bases from V and 2 bases from J, leaving 11 bases between. CDR1 SGHRS and CDR2 YFSETQ come from the germline V gene. The CDR3 has 15 amino acids. The CDR3 DNA is TGCGCCAGCAGCTTTGGAGGGATTTCCAAAAACATTCAGTACTTC. This codes for CASSFGGISKNIQYF.

This clonotype has just a few counts. The chain employs TRBV5-1 and TRBJ2-1; 7 bases fit TRBD2. The trim removed 2 bases at V and 10 bases at J, leaving 6 bases unmatched. The V gene's germline CDR1 is SGHRS and CDR2 YFSETQ. The CDR3 contains 13 residues. CDR3 residues: CASSLTFGGEQFF. In nucleotides, the CDR3 is TGCGCCAGCAGCTTAACGTTCGGGGGGGAGCAGTTCTTC.

A remark on this clonotype: Since the CDR3 does not end with the conserved phenylalanine or tryptophan, this likely comes from a read error. Because the CDR3's place on the DNA is in doubt, the DNA is left out and the CDR3 is given as listed by TCRdb. The chain carries TRBV20-1 and TRBJ1-6; the table's D call TRBD1 went unverified against the DNA. Germline CDR1 DFQATT, CDR2 SNEGSKA (reference sequence). The CDR3 spans 17 residues, counting both ends. CDR3 amino acids: CSARDSGLSGSNSPLNV.

This clonotype has at least ten counts. This sequence joins TRBV29-1 and TRBJ1-2; TRBD1 might be the D (5 bases). The CDR3 sequence is 12 residues long. Germline loops: CDR1 SQVTM, CDR2 ANQGSEA. Trimming removed 4 bases from V and 7 bases from J, with 13 bases in between. The CDR3 sequence is CSVGSGFAGYTF. The CDR3 DNA reads TGCAGCGTTGGTTCAGGGTTTGCTGGCTACACCTTC.

Ten or more counts support this clonotype. The CDR3 DNA follows: TGTGCCAGCACAGGGGAGAACACTGAAGCTTTCTTT. Amino acids: CASTGENTEAFF. The chain links TRBV2 to TRBJ1-1; tentative D call: TRBD1 (6 bases). V shed 7 bases and J shed 1 base, with 7 bases lying between them. Germline CDR1 is SNHLY and CDR2 is FYNNEI. The CDR3 totals 12 residues.

The table lists this clonotype with many counts. The V gene is TRBV5-5, the J gene TRBJ2-1; D remains ambiguous. Germline-derived CDR1 and CDR2 are SGHKS and YYEKEE (reference sequence). The CDR3 totals 14 residues. V shed 2 bases and J shed 3 bases, with 9 bases lying between them. The CDR3 loop is CASSFSDGYNEQFF. As DNA, the CDR3 is TGTGCCAGCAGCTTTTCCGATGGCTACAATGAGCAGTTCTTC. The full variable domain, its missing parts supplied by reference TRBV5-5 and TRBJ2-1, is DAGVTQSPTHLIKTRGQQVTLRCSPISGHKSVSWYQQVLGQGPQFIFQYYEKEERGRGNFPDRFSARQFPNYSSELNVNALLLGDSALYLCASSFSDGYNEQFFGPGTRLTVL.

The sample holds a few counts of this clonotype. The chain carries TRBV5-1 and TRBJ2-2, with D uncertain. The CDR3 sequence is 12 residues long. V lost 6 bases to trimming and J lost 0 bases, with 3 bases between them. CDR1 and CDR2 (germline): SGHRS, YFSETQ. The CDR3 DNA sequence: TGCGCCAGCACCCCGAACACCGGGGAGCTGTTTTTT. Translation: CASTPNTGELFF.

This clonotype was counted many times. The V gene is TRBV13, the J gene TRBJ2-7; 8 bases match TRBD2. V dropped 4 bases and J dropped 7; count of bases not matched to a gene: 15. The CDR3 length is 16 residues. The germline V gene encodes CDR1 PRHDT and CDR2 FYEKMQ (reference sequence). The CDR3 here is CASSYDQRGLGREQYV. The CDR3, as DNA: TGTGCCAGCAGCTATGATCAGCGGGGGCTCGGGAGGGAGCAGTACGTC.

This clonotype was observed at least ten times. This chain links TRBV5-1 with TRBJ1-1; a weak D match, TRBD1 (5 bases). The V gene lost 0 bases and the J gene lost 5 bases, with 14 bases spanning the gap. CDR3 length equals 15 residues. Germline loops: CDR1 SGHRS, CDR2 YFSETQ. CDR3 coding DNA: TGCGCCAGCAGCTTGGGCGGAATAGGGGAAACTGAAGCTTTCTTT. Encoded protein: CASSLGGIGETEAFF.

The sample holds many counts of this clonotype. The V gene is TRBV5-1, the J gene TRBJ1-3; D gene unclear. The V end lost 2 bases, the J end lost 2 bases, and 11 bases lay between the germline ends. The CDR3 length is 15 residues. Germline-derived CDR1 and CDR2 are SGHRS and YFSETQ. The CDR3 DNA reads as TGCGCCAGCAGCTTCACCACCGGAGCTGGAAACACCATATATTTT. Its protein is CASSFTTGAGNTIYF.

This clonotype was detected many times. This rearrangement joins TRBV24-1 to TRBJ2-7; a weak D match, TRBD1 (6 bases). The ends were cut back, 12 bases at V and 2 bases at J, with 13 bases in the middle. This CDR3 comprises 12 residues. Germline CDR1 KGHDR, CDR2 SFDVKD. CDR3 residues: CAVNRETYEQYF. The CDR3 DNA sequence: TGTGCCGTCAACAGGGAAACCTACGAGCAGTACTTC.

This clonotype was seen a few times. The gene calls are TRBV10-2 and TRBJ1-2, with D perhaps matching TRBD1 (5 bases). Germline CDR1 WSHSY, CDR2 SAAADI. This CDR3 comprises 16 residues. Trimming took 3 bases from V and 0 from J, leaving 14 bases between them. CDR3 DNA sequence: TGCGCCAGCAGTGATCCCCCGGGGGGAGCTAACTATGGCTACACCTTC. This encodes CASSDPPGGANYGYTF.

At least ten counts were recorded for this clonotype. The genes are TRBV4-1 and TRBJ1-1; 9 positions agree with TRBD1. Germline CDR1 and CDR2: MGHRA and YSYEKL. V lost 0 bases, J lost 4 bases, and 15 bases stayed unmatched. The CDR3 totals 19 residues. The CDR3 reads CASSQDRQQGAGRATEAFF. The CDR3 nucleotides read TGCGCCAGCAGCCAAGATCGGCAACAGGGGGCGGGCCGGGCCACTGAAGCTTTCTTT.

This clonotype was found many times. The chain combines TRBV12-3 or TRBV12-4 with TRBJ2-5, with D perhaps being TRBD1 or TRBD2 (5 bases each). V shed 5 bases and J shed 5 bases, with 12 bases lying between them. The CDR3 length is 13 residues. The CDR3 protein is CASSPSRGETQYF. DNA of the CDR3: TGTGCCAGCAGTCCCTCGAGGGGTGAGACCCAGTACTTC.

This clonotype was counted ten times or more. The rearrangement uses TRBV5-1 and TRBJ2-2; no clear D gene. The CDR3 runs 14 residues. Deletions cut 7 bases from V and 0 bases from J, with 10 bases between. Germline V gene data show CDR1 as SGHRS and CDR2 as YFSETQ. The CDR3 region is CASRPSPNTGELFF. The CDR3 coding sequence is TGCGCCAGCCGGCCGAGCCCGAACACCGGGGAGCTGTTTTTT.

This clonotype was recorded at least ten times. V is TRBV18 and J is TRBJ2-7, with 9 positions matching TRBD1. Trimming took 6 bases from V and 4 from J; bases not matched to a gene: 16. This CDR3 has 17 amino acids. Germline loops: CDR1 KGHSH, CDR2 LQKENI. In DNA form, the CDR3 reads TGTGCCAGCTCTCCAATAATATCAGGACAGGGGTTATACGAGCAGTACTTC. Its protein is CASSPIISGQGLYEQYF.

This clonotype has a count of ten or more. The rearrangement uses TRBV5-1 and TRBJ2-3; TRBD1 matches at 9 bases. V shed 4 bases, J shed 5 bases, and the junction held 8 bases outside the gene matches. CDR1 and CDR2 from the germline V gene are SGHRS and YFSETQ. The CDR3 is 15 amino acids. The CDR3 region is CASSDTQGAGDTQYF. CDR3 DNA: TGCGCCAGCAGCGACACACAGGGGGCAGGAGATACGCAGTATTTT.

There are many counts of this clonotype. This chain links TRBV5-6 with TRBJ1-2, with D tentatively TRBD1 (5 bases). Germline CDR1 is SGHDT and CDR2 is YYEEEE. With 4 bases removed from V and 6 bases from J, the gap between germline ends came to 16 bases. The CDR3 is 14 residues long. CDR3 in amino acids: CASSPPTGSDGYTF. CDR3 coding DNA: TGTGCCAGCAGCCCACCAACAGGCAGCGATGGCTACACCTTC. Looking up the rest from reference TRBV5-6 and TRBJ1-2 gives the full variable domain: DAGVTQSPTHLIKTRGQQVTLRCSPKSGHDTVSWYQQALGQGPQFIFQYYEEEERQRGNFPDRFSGHQFPNYSSELNVNALLLGDSALYLCASSPPTGSDGYTFGSGTRLTVV.

This clonotype was observed at least ten times. This rearrangement joins TRBV5-1 to TRBJ1-2; unclear D gene. In germline, CDR1 is SGHRS, CDR2 YFSETQ. The CDR3 is 14 residues long. Trimming cost V 0 bases and J 0 bases, with 6 bases left between them. For the CDR3, the DNA is TGCGCCAGCAGCTTGGACCTACCTAACTATGGCTACACCTTC. Translation gives CASSLDLPNYGYTF.